This is a list of T cell receptor beta chains from one sample in a study of blood T cell repertoires in COVID-19. Generated by immunoSEQ multiplex PCR, the TCRdb table keeps only in-frame clones and is missing some. This sample has about 480,000 clones, with nearly 90% found just once. Material for sequencing was PBMCs or T cells enriched from blood (not recorded which). These receptors all stem from a woman in her late teens or twenties with acute COVID-19. Both conserved end residues are part of each CDR3. D genes are given only for firm matches. Size is stated for part of the rows, as once, few or many counts, or as a class when the clone is expanded.

V	size	J	D	CDR3	DNA
TRBV19	NA	TRBJ2-1	TRBD1	CASSPGRTGGYNEQFF	TGTGCCAGTAGTCCCGGGAGGACAGGGGGCTACAATGAGCAGTTCTTC
TRBV7-9	NA	TRBJ1-1	NA	CASIARASGGGTEAFF	TGTGCCAGCATCGCTAGGGCGTCGGGGGGCGGAACTGAAGCTTTCTTT
TRBV12-2	NA	TRBJ2-7	NA	CASRPSSYEQYF	TGTGCAAGTCGCCCGAGCTCCTACGAGCAGTACTTC
TRBV11-2	NA	TRBJ1-2	TRBD1	CASSADRVSHYGYTF	TGTGCCAGCAGCGCGGACAGGGTGTCTCACTATGGCTACACCTTC
TRBV5-1	NA	TRBJ2-1	TRBD1	CASSLVGGESYNEQFF	TGCGCCAGCAGCTTGGTAGGGGGCGAGTCCTACAATGAGCAGTTCTTC
TRBV5-1	NA	TRBJ2-6	NA	CASSSTGTGANVLTF	TGCGCCAGCAGCTCAACAGGGACTGGGGCCAACGTCCTGACTTTC
TRBV7-9	NA	TRBJ1-3	NA	CASSLGRGGNTIYF	TGTGCCAGCAGCTTAGGCCGGGGTGGAAACACCATATATTTT
TRBV3-1/TRBV3-2	NA	TRBJ1-2	NA	CASSQGSTLTGGYTF	TGTGCCAGCAGCCAAGGCTCAACACTGACGGGTGGCTACACCTTC
TRBV21-1	once	TRBJ2-1	NA	CASSNGSLDNEQFF	TGTGCCAGCAGCAACGGTAGTCTCGACAATGAGCAGTTCTTC
TRBV2	NA	TRBJ2-2	NA	CASSVTNTGELFF	TGTGCCAGCAGTGTGACAAACACCGGGGAGCTGTTTTTT
TRBV3-1/TRBV3-2	NA	TRBJ2-3	TRBD2	CASSQYEGLAVPDTQYF	TGTGCCAGCAGCCAATATGAAGGACTAGCGGTCCCAGATACGCAGTATTTT
TRBV19	NA	TRBJ1-5	NA	CASSKEKFSNQPQHF	TGTGCCAGTAGTAAGGAGAAGTTTAGCAATCAGCCCCAGCATTTT
TRBV7-8	NA	TRBJ1-1	NA	CASSLMGRGTEAFF	TGTGCCAGCAGCTTAATGGGCAGGGGCACTGAAGCTTTCTTT
TRBV12-2	NA	TRBJ1-1	NA	CASRLQGAGAFF	TGTGCAAGTCGCTTACAGGGGGCAGGAGCTTTCTTT
TRBV11-3	NA	TRBJ2-2	NA	CASSTRDKNTGELFF	TGTGCCAGCAGCACTCGTGACAAGAACACCGGGGAGCTGTTTTTT
TRBV19	NA	TRBJ2-7	NA	CASSIGLGSSYEQYF	TGTGCCAGTAGTATAGGCCTCGGGAGCTCCTACGAGCAGTACTTC
TRBV7-2	few	TRBJ1-2	NA	CASGTRTEKWGYTF	TGTGCCAGCGGTACCCGGACAGAGAAATGGGGCTACACCTTC
TRBV4-1	once	TRBJ2-2	TRBD2	CASSYSPGLAGPGELFF	TGCGCCAGCAGCTATTCCCCGGGACTAGCGGGGCCCGGGGAGCTGTTTTTT
TRBV6-5	NA	TRBJ2-6	NA	CASTVAASGANVLTF	TGTGCCAGCACAGTAGCCGCCTCTGGGGCCAACGTCCTGACTTTC
TRBV7-9	NA	TRBJ1-1	TRBD1	CASSPGTGQNTEAFF	TGTGCCAGCAGCCCCGGGACAGGACAAAACACTGAAGCTTTCTTT
TRBV14	few	TRBJ1-2	TRBD1	CASSQYDRANYGYTF	TGTGCCAGCAGCCAGTACGACAGGGCAAACTATGGCTACACCTTC
TRBV28	NA	TRBJ1-6	NA	CASSAAEGRGSPLHF	TGTGCCAGCAGCGCCGCCGAGGGAAGGGGGTCACCCCTCCACTTT
TRBV7-3	few	TRBJ1-2	TRBD1	CASSLTGGRKYGYTF	TGTGCCAGCAGCTTGACAGGGGGCCGCAAGTATGGCTACACCTTC
TRBV19	NA	TRBJ2-5	NA	CASSIVAGPPGTQYF	TGTGCCAGTAGTATTGTCGCGGGCCCCCCAGGGACCCAGTACTTC
TRBV3-1/TRBV3-2	NA	TRBJ1-5	NA	CASSQDGDTYQPQHF	TGTGCCAGCAGCCAAGATGGTGACACTTATCAGCCCCAGCATTTT
TRBV29-1	NA	TRBJ1-1	NA	CSVINTEAFF	TGCAGCGTAATAAACACTGAAGCTTTCTTT
TRBV10-3	once	TRBJ2-7	TRBD1	CAISEGTEVYEQYF	TGTGCCATCAGTGAAGGGACAGAAGTCTACGAGCAGTACTTC
TRBV27	NA	TRBJ1-2	NA	CASSHSDRKNYGYTF	TGTGCCAGCAGTCATTCGGACAGAAAAAACTATGGCTACACCTTC
TRBV5-1	once	TRBJ1-2	TRBD1	CASSLTGEDYGYTF	TGCGCCAGCAGCTTGACAGGGGAGGACTATGGCTACACCTTC
TRBV6-5	NA	TRBJ2-5	NA	CASSYVPRGETQYF	TGTGCCAGCAGTTACGTCCCACGGGGAGAGACCCAGTACTTC
TRBV27	NA	TRBJ1-5	NA	CASSPLDTLSNQPQHF	TGTGCCAGCAGTCCACTAGACACCCTTAGCAATCAGCCCCAGCATTTT
TRBV28	NA	TRBJ2-1	TRBD2	CASSPNLLAVTHNEQFF	TGTGCCAGCAGTCCAAACCTACTAGCGGTAACTCACAATGAGCAGTTCTTC